The rows below give T cell receptor beta chains drawn from one sample of a study of radiotherapy plus CTLA-4 blockade in lung cancer. Data came from immunoSEQ multiplex PCR; TCRdb stores just in-frame clones and leaves some out. This sample has approximately 70,000 clones, with approximately 79% found just once. The starting material was peripheral blood, obtained from a patient treated with radiotherapy plus ipilimumab. The receptors were sampled from a human donor with non-small cell lung cancer whose response to radiotherapy plus ipilimumab could not be evaluated. Some clones in this sample may be carry-over from other donors' samples. Both conserved end residues are part of each CDR3. The D gene is left open where the match is weak. Clone size is given for some rows only: seen once, a few or many times, or a class if the clone is expanded.

size: -; J: TRBJ1-2; V: TRBV18; D: TRBD1; DNA: TGTGCCAGCTCACCCTCCAGGACAGGGAAACACTATGGCTACACCTTC; CDR3: CASSPSRTGKHYGYTF
size: -; J: TRBJ1-2; V: TRBV10-2; D: TRBD1; DNA: TGCGCCACGGTGGGGGGACAGGGTGACTACACCTTC; CDR3: CATVGGQGDYTF
size: -; J: TRBJ2-1; V: TRBV5-1; D: TRBD1; DNA: TGCGCCAGCAGCCTGGACAGGGTTGAGTTGAATGAGCAGTTCTTC; CDR3: CASSLDRVELNEQFF
size: -; J: TRBJ2-7; V: TRBV5-4; D: TRBD2; DNA: TGTGCCAGCAGCCTGGGACTAGCGGGGGACGAGCAGTACTTC; CDR3: CASSLGLAGDEQYF
size: few; J: TRBJ1-1; V: TRBV6-5; D: -; DNA: TGTGCCAGCAGTACTACTAACACTGAAGCTTTCTTT; CDR3: CASSTTNTEAFF
size: -; J: TRBJ2-3; V: TRBV6-1; D: -; DNA: TGTGCCAGCATCGGCAGGGGCACAGATACGCAGTATTTT; CDR3: CASIGRGTDTQYF
size: -; J: TRBJ2-7; V: TRBV19; D: -; DNA: TGTGCCAGTAGTCCCGGCGGGGGCCCGTACGAGCAGTACTTC; CDR3: CASSPGGGPYEQYF
size: -; J: TRBJ1-1; V: TRBV28; D: -; DNA: TGTGCCAGCATAGACAACGAACTCAACTCGGGGGGGACTGAAGCTTTCTTT; CDR3: CASIDNELNSGGTEAFF
size: -; J: TRBJ1-5; V: TRBV10-3; D: TRBD1; DNA: TGTGCCATCAGTGGGACAGGGGGCAATCAGCCCCAGCATTTT; CDR3: CAISGTGGNQPQHF
size: -; J: TRBJ2-2; V: TRBV28; D: -; DNA: TGTGCCAGCAGTCTAGACCTGACAGGTACCTCCAACACCGGGGAGCTGTTTTTT; CDR3: CASSLDLTGTSNTGELFF
size: few; J: TRBJ1-5; V: TRBV6-4; D: -; DNA: TGTGCCAGCAGCCGGGAGGTAAATCAGCCCCAGCATTTT; CDR3: CASSREVNQPQHF
size: -; J: TRBJ2-6; V: TRBV6-5; D: -; DNA: TGTGCCAGCAGTTACTCTCAGGGGCCTGGGGCCAACGTCCTGACTTTC; CDR3: CASSYSQGPGANVLTF
size: -; J: TRBJ1-5; V: TRBV28; D: TRBD1; DNA: TGTGCCAGCAGTATTTCGCCGGGACAGCGCTACGGAAGCAATCAGCCCCAGCATTTT; CDR3: CASSISPGQRYGSNQPQHF
size: -; J: TRBJ1-1; V: TRBV19; D: -; DNA: TGTGCCAGTAGCCGCTCGGGGGGCAGGACTGAAGCTTTCTTT; CDR3: CASSRSGGRTEAFF
size: -; J: TRBJ1-1; V: TRBV29-1; D: -; DNA: TGCAGCGTACGAGGACAACTGAACACTGAAGCTTTCTTT; CDR3: CSVRGQLNTEAFF
size: -; J: TRBJ2-7; V: TRBV6-1; D: -; DNA: TGTGCCAGCAGGCGATCCGAGCAGTACTTC; CDR3: CASRRSEQYF
size: -; J: TRBJ2-4; V: TRBV9; D: -; DNA: TGTGCCAGCAGCGTCCAGGGGTGGTTAGCCAAAAACATTCAGTACTTC; CDR3: CASSVQGWLAKNIQYF
size: once; J: TRBJ2-5; V: TRBV19; D: -; DNA: TGTGCCAGTAGTGCATTCCAGGACCAAGAGACCCAGTACTTC; CDR3: CASSAFQDQETQYF
size: few; J: TRBJ1-3; V: TRBV28; D: -; DNA: TGTGCCAGCAGTCCCTCGGGGTATGGAAACACCATATATTTT; CDR3: CASSPSGYGNTIYF
size: -; J: TRBJ1-1; V: TRBV2; D: -; DNA: TGTGCCAGCAGTCCAAATCCTTGGGAGGCGAACACTGAAGCTTTCTTT; CDR3: CASSPNPWEANTEAFF
size: -; J: TRBJ2-5; V: TRBV29-1; D: TRBD2; DNA: TGCAGCGGCGGGGGGGCGCAAGAGACCCAGTACTTC; CDR3: CSGGGAQETQYF
size: -; J: TRBJ1-3; V: TRBV2; D: TRBD1; DNA: TGTGCCAGCAGTGAAAGGGGACAGCTCTCTGGAAACACCATATATTTT; CDR3: CASSERGQLSGNTIYF
size: -; J: TRBJ1-1; V: TRBV5-1; D: -; DNA: TGCGCCAGCAGCTCTCTATTAGACACTGAAGCTTTCTTT; CDR3: CASSSLLDTEAFF
size: -; J: TRBJ1-2; V: TRBV6-4; D: -; DNA: TGTGCCAGCAGTGAAAGGGAGAACGACGGTGGCTACACCTTC; CDR3: CASSERENDGGYTF
size: few; J: TRBJ2-1; V: TRBV2; D: -; DNA: TGTGCCAGCATTACAGAACCCCCCCATGAGCAGTTCTTC; CDR3: CASITEPPHEQFF
size: -; J: TRBJ1-1; V: TRBV6-6; D: TRBD1; DNA: TGTGCCAGCAGCCTGGGACAGGGCGCGGTCACTGAAGCTTTCTTT; CDR3: CASSLGQGAVTEAFF
size: -; J: TRBJ1-2; V: TRBV28; D: TRBD1; DNA: TGTGCCAGCAGTTCCCCGGGACAGGCGCATTTTAACTATGGCTACACCTTC; CDR3: CASSSPGQAHFNYGYTF
size: -; J: TRBJ2-3; V: TRBV30; D: -; DNA: TGTGCCTGGAGTGGGGGCAGCAGGGGAGCAGATACGCAGTATTTT; CDR3: CAWSGGSRGADTQYF
size: -; J: TRBJ2-1; V: TRBV5-1; D: TRBD2; DNA: TGCGCCAGCAGCTTGCTCGGGGGGGCCCTCTACAATGAGCAGTTCTTC; CDR3: CASSLLGGALYNEQFF
size: -; J: TRBJ2-3; V: TRBV4-2; D: -; DNA: TGTGCCAGCAGCCAAGGATTGGACTCCTCCACAGATACGCAGTATTTT; CDR3: CASSQGLDSSTDTQYF
size: -; J: TRBJ2-5; V: TRBV4-1; D: -; DNA: TGCGCCAGCAGCCAAGCGACAAGATACCAAGAGACCCAGTACTTC; CDR3: CASSQATRYQETQYF
size: -; J: TRBJ1-2; V: TRBV29-1; D: TRBD1; DNA: TGCAGCGTTGAAGTAGGGGACAGGGTCTATGGCTACACCTTC; CDR3: CSVEVGDRVYGYTF
size: -; J: TRBJ2-2; V: TRBV5-6; D: -; DNA: TGTGCCAGCAGCTCGCCCCCTTTGTTTCAGCGGGCAGCTGGGGAGCTGTTTTTT; CDR3: CASSSPPLFQRAAGELFF
size: few; J: TRBJ2-2; V: TRBV5-1; D: -; DNA: TGCGCCAGCAGCATCGACGGCGGGAACACCGGGGAGCTGTTTTTT; CDR3: CASSIDGGNTGELFF
size: -; J: TRBJ1-4; V: TRBV21-1; D: -; DNA: TGTGCCAGCAGCCCTGACAGTTCAAATGAAAAACTGTTTTTT; CDR3: CASSPDSSNEKLFF
size: -; J: TRBJ2-2; V: TRBV6-1; D: TRBD1; DNA: TGTGCCAGCAGTAAGGGACAGGGCTTGACCGGGGAGCTGTTTTTT; CDR3: CASSKGQGLTGELFF
size: -; J: TRBJ1-1; V: TRBV5-1; D: TRBD1; DNA: TGCGCCAGCAGCTTGGCGGTGGGACAGCTGAACACTGAAGCTTTCTTT; CDR3: CASSLAVGQLNTEAFF
size: few; J: TRBJ2-7; V: TRBV6-5; D: -; DNA: TGTGCCAGCAGTTACTCCGGGTCCTACGAGCAGTACTTC; CDR3: CASSYSGSYEQYF
size: -; J: TRBJ2-5; V: TRBV9; D: -; DNA: TGTGCCAGCAGCTCTGGGGGGCAAGAGACCCAGTACTTC; CDR3: CASSSGGQETQYF
size: -; J: TRBJ2-1; V: TRBV2; D: -; DNA: TGTGCCAGCAAGGCAGGCTCCTACAATGAGCAGTTCTTC; CDR3: CASKAGSYNEQFF
size: -; J: TRBJ2-7; V: TRBV7-9; D: TRBD1; DNA: TGTGCCAGCAGCTTAGGCATGGGACAGACATCCTACGAGCAGTACTTC; CDR3: CASSLGMGQTSYEQYF
size: -; J: TRBJ2-1; V: TRBV9; D: -; DNA: TGTGCCAGCAGCGTTTCTAGCGAAAGCTGGAATGAGCAGTTCTTC; CDR3: CASSVSSESWNEQFF
size: few; J: TRBJ2-5; V: TRBV5-4; D: TRBD1; DNA: TGTGCCAGCAGCTTGGGACAGGGAAGGTGGGAGACCCAGTACTTC; CDR3: CASSLGQGRWETQYF
size: -; J: TRBJ2-5; V: TRBV10-3; D: -; DNA: TGTGCCACCGCGTATGAATCCAGGGAGACCCAGTACTTC; CDR3: CATAYESRETQYF
size: -; J: TRBJ1-4; V: TRBV6-5; D: -; DNA: TGTGCCAGCAGTTACCGACAGGCTGCAACTAATGAAAAACTGTTTTTT; CDR3: CASSYRQAATNEKLFF
size: -; J: TRBJ2-3; V: TRBV7-3; D: -; DNA: TGTGCCAGCAGCTTGTCGGGGAGCACAGATACGCAGTATTTT; CDR3: CASSLSGSTDTQYF
size: -; J: TRBJ1-1; V: TRBV30; D: -; DNA: TGTGCCTGGAGTGTACTGGGGGGCACTGAAGCTTTCTTT; CDR3: CAWSVLGGTEAFF
size: -; J: TRBJ1-5; V: TRBV18; D: -; DNA: TGTGCCAGCTCACCTACAAGTCGGGATCAGCCCCAGCATTTT; CDR3: CASSPTSRDQPQHF
size: -; J: TRBJ2-2; V: TRBV19; D: TRBD1; DNA: TGTGCCAGTAGCGCCTCAGGGGGCAAGTTCGGGGAGCTGTTTTTT; CDR3: CASSASGGKFGELFF
size: -; J: TRBJ1-2; V: TRBV6-6; D: -; DNA: TGTGCCAGCAGTTACTCGGGGGGGCGGTCTGGCTACACCTTC; CDR3: CASSYSGGRSGYTF
size: -; J: TRBJ1-6; V: TRBV29-1; D: -; DNA: TGCAGCGCTGAGGGGGGGAATTCACCCCTCCACTTT; CDR3: CSAEGGNSPLHF
size: -; J: TRBJ2-7; V: TRBV10-2; D: TRBD1; DNA: TGCGCCAGCAGACCCTCCCGGGACAGCCACAGATACGAGCAGTACTTC; CDR3: CASRPSRDSHRYEQYF
size: -; J: TRBJ2-1; V: TRBV25-1; D: -; DNA: TGTGCCAGCAGTGATCACTACTACAATGAGCAGTTCTTC; CDR3: CASSDHYYNEQFF